This T cell receptor beta chain was profiled in a study of blood T cell repertoires in COVID-19. Overall study context: Sites in the United States, Italy and Spain provided acute and convalescent COVID-19 samples. Nucleic acid was either cDNA or gDNA, and it came from T cells, B-cell-depleted T cells, or PBMCs.

This CDR3 contains 14 residues. CDR1 is SQVTM and CDR2 is ANQGSEA in the germline V gene. The junction had 3 bases not matched to a gene; V was cut back by 7 bases and J by 2 bases. As originally analysed: Researchers report that nucleated cell counts were estimated from reference gene primer amplification. Only in-frame clones appear in the TCRdb table, and some are missing; sequencing was by immunoSEQ multiplex PCR. That table gives V, J and clone size, and the DNA gave D and trimming. This table has about 170,000 clones, about four fifths appearing once. The sequence was obtained from a human donor with acute or convalescent COVID-19. The donor label of this sample is uncertain. The V and J genes are TRBV29-1 and TRBJ2-2; 11 nucleotides line up with TRBD2. Material: peripheral blood. CDR3 nucleotide sequence: TGCAGCGGTGGGACTAGCGGAAACACCGGGGAGCTGTTTTTT. The encoded protein is CSGGTSGNTGELFF.